This TCR beta chain was retrieved from a study of T-cell memory formation after mild COVID-19. Looking at the study overall: The study found TCR clusters largely donor specific. Whole-study results and caveats: Pre-infection memory already had some responding clones, implying cross-reactive memory joined.

CDR1 and CDR2 from the germline V gene are DFQATT and SNEGSKA (reference sequence). V lost 3 bases and J 3 bases, leaving 16 bases between the germline ends. The CDR3 spans 15 residues. This clonotype was counted many times. Its specificity is not known. One entry per CDR3 protein, called by TCRdb with MiXCR from the 5' RACE reads. The profile shows about 350,000 distinct CDR3 sequences, about 20% of them singletons. The sequence derives from a man between 18 and 35 years old who had mild COVID-19 (a few samples of this study predate the infection). Cell type and time point are not known. The chain has TRBV20-1 and TRBJ2-3; D gene ambiguous. Sequencing used PBMCs or a T cell subset sorted from them (not recorded which). CDR3 in DNA: TGCAGTGCTAGGGCAGCCGAAGGAATTACAGATACGCAGTATTTT. Amino acid sequence: CSARAAEGITDTQYF.